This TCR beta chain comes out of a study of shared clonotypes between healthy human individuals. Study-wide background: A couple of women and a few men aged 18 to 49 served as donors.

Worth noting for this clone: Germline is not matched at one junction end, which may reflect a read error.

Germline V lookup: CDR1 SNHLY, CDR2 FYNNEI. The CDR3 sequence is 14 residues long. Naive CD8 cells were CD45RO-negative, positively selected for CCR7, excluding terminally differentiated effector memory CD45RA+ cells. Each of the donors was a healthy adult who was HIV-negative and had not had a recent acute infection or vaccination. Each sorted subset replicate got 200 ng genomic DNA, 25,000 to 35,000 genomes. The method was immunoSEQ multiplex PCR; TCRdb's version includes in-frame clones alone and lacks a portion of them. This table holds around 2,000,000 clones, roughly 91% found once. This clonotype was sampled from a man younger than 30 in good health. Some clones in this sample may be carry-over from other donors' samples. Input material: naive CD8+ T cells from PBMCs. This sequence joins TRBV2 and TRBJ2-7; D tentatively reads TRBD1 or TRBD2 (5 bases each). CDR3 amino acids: CAIFVGVEGYGQYF. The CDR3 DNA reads TGTGCCATCTTTGTGGGGGTGGAAGGCTACGGGCAGTACTTC.